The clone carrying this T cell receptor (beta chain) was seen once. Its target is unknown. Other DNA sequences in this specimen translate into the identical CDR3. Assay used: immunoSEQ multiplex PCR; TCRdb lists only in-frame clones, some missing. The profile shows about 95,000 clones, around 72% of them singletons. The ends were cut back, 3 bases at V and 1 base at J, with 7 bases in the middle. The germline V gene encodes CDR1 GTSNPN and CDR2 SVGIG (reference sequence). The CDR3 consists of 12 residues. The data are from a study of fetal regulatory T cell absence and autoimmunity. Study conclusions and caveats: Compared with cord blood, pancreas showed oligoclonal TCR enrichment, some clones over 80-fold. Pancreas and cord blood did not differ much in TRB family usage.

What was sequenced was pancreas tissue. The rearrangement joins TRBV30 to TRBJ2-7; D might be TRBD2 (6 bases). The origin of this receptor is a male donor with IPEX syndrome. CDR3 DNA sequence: TGTGCCTGGAGCGGGACTTCCTACGAGCAGTACTTC. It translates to CAWSGTSYEQYF.